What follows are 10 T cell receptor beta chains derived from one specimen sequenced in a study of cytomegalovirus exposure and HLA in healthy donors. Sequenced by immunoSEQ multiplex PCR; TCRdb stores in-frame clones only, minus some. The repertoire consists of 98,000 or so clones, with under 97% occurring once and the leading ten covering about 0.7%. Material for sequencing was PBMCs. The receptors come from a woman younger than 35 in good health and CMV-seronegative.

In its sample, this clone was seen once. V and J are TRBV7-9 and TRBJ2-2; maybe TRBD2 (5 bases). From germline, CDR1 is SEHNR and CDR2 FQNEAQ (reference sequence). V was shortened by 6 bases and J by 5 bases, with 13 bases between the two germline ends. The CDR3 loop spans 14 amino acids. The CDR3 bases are TGTGCCAGCAGGGGAGAGGAAGGGACCGGGGAGCTGTTTTTT. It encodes CASRGEEGTGELFF. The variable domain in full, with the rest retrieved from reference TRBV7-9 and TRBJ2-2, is DTGVSQNPRHKITKRGQNVTFRCDPISEHNRLYWYRQTLGQGPEFLTYFQNEAQLEKSRLLSDRFSAERPKGSFSTLEIQRTEQGDSAMYLCASRGEEGTGELFFGEGSRLTVL.

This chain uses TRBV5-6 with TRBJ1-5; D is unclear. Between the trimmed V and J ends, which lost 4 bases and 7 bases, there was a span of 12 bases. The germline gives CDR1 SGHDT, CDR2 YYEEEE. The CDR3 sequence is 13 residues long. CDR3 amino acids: CASSQEGVQPQHF. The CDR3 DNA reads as TGTGCCAGCAGCCAAGAGGGAGTCCAGCCCCAGCATTTT.

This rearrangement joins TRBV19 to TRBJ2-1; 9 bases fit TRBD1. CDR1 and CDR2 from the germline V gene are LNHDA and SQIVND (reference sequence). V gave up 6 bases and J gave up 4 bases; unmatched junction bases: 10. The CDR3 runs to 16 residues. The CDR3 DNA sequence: TGTGCCAGTAGACTGATGGGACAGGGTTCATACAATGAGCAGTTCTTC. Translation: CASRLMGQGSYNEQFF.

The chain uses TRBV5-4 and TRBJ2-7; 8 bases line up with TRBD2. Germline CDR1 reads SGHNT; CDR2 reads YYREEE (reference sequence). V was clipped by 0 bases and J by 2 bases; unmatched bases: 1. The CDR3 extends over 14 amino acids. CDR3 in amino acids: CASSLAGGPYEQYF. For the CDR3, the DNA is TGTGCCAGCAGCTTGGCGGGGGGGCCCTACGAGCAGTACTTC.

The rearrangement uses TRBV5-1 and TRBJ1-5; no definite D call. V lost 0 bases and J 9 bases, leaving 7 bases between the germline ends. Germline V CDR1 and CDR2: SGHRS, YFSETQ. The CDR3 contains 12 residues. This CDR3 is CASSLGEGPQHF. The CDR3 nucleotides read TGCGCCAGCAGCTTGGGAGAGGGGCCCCAGCATTTT.

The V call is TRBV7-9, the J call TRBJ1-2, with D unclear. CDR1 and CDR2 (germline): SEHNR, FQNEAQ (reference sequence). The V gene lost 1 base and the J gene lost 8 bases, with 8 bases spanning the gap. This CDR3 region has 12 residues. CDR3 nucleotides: TGTGCCAGCAGCTTAGTCCACGGGGGCTACACCTTC. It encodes CASSLVHGGYTF.

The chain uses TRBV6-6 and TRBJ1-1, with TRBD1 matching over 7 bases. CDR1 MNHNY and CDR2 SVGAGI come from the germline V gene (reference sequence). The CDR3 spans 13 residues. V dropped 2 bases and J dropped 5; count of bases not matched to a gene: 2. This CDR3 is CASSYGQVTEAFF. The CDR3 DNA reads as TGTGCCAGCAGTTACGGACAGGTGACTGAAGCTTTCTTT.

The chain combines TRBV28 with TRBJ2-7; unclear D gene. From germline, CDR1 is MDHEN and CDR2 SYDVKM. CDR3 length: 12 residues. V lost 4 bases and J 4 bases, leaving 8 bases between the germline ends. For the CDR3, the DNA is TGTGCCAGCAGTTCCCTCCCGTACGAGCAGTACTTC. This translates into CASSSLPYEQYF.

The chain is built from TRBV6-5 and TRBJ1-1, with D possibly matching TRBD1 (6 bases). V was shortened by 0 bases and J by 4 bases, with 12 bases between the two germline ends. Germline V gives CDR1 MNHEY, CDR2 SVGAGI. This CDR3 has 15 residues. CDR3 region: CASSYSWEGGTEAFF. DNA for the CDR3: TGTGCCAGCAGTTACTCGTGGGAGGGGGGCACTGAAGCTTTCTTT.

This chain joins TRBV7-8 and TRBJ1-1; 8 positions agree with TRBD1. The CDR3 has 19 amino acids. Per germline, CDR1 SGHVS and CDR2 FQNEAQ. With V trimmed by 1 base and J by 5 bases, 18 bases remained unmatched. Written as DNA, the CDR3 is TGTGCCAGCAGCTTAGGAGGACAGGGCTTCGGGGGAAAGGGGACTGAAGCTTTCTTT. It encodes CASSLGGQGFGGKGTEAFF.